The rows below give T cell receptor beta chains drawn from one sample of a study of beta chain features in type 1 diabetes. The data were produced by immunoSEQ multiplex PCR, yet TCRdb's version contains in-frame clones alone and is incomplete. This table has around 160,000 clones, around 8.6% appearing once. The specimen was central memory CD4+ T cells from blood. Source of these receptors: a woman between 18 and 29 years old with type 1 diabetes. Both conserved end residues are part of each CDR3. D genes are given only for firm matches. Where a row states a size, it is once, few, many or the class of an expanded clone; other rows omit it.

>TRBV27|TRBD2|TRBJ2-7|few
TGTGCCAGCAGTGCAAGCGGGAGGGACCCGAAAGAGCAGTACTTC
CASSASGRDPKEQYF
>TRBV6-5|TRBD2|TRBJ2-1|.
TGTGCCAGCATCACCCTAGCGGGAGGTAAGGGTGAGCAGTTCTTC
CASITLAGGKGEQFF
>TRBV30|TRBD1|TRBJ2-1|.
TGTGCCTGGCACAGGGGGGAGGACAATGAGCAGTTCTTC
CAWHRGEDNEQFF
>TRBV4-3|TRBD2|TRBJ2-3|few
TGCGCCAGCAGCCAAGATCCCCACTGGACTAGCGGCAGCACAGATACGCAGTATTTT
CASSQDPHWTSGSTDTQYF
>TRBV7-9|.|TRBJ1-5|few
TGTGCCAGCGCCCTACAGGATAATCAGCCCCAGCATTTT
CASALQDNQPQHF
>TRBV5-1|.|TRBJ2-5|.
TGCGCCAGCAGCCAAACCCCCCTGGGTCTAGCGCAAGAGACCCAGTACTTC
CASSQTPLGLAQETQYF
>TRBV4-1|TRBD2|TRBJ2-1|few
TGCGCCAGCCGATCGGGGGGATTAGCGGAGACCTACAATGAGCAGTTCTTC
CASRSGGLAETYNEQFF
>TRBV10-3|.|TRBJ2-5|few
TGTGCCACCCGGGACCAAGAGACCCAGTACTTC
CATRDQETQYF
>TRBV29-1|TRBD2|TRBJ2-5|.
TGCAGCGCCGAAGCGGGGGGCCAAGAGACCCAGTACTTC
CSAEAGGQETQYF
>TRBV19|TRBD2|TRBJ2-5|.
TGTGCCAGTGCCGGACTAGCGGGGGGGGAAGAGACCCAGTACTTC
CASAGLAGGEETQYF
>TRBV11-2|.|TRBJ2-5|.
TGTGCCAGCAGCTACGGGGTCCAAGAGACCCAGTACTTC
CASSYGVQETQYF
>TRBV7-2|.|TRBJ2-1|.
TGTGCCAGCAGCACCCCGGGAGAAGCCTACAATGAGCAGTTCTTC
CASSTPGEAYNEQFF
>TRBV27|TRBD2|TRBJ2-7|.
TGTGCCAGCAGTTTAAGGGAGACTAGCGGTTCCTACGAGCAGTACTTC
CASSLRETSGSYEQYF